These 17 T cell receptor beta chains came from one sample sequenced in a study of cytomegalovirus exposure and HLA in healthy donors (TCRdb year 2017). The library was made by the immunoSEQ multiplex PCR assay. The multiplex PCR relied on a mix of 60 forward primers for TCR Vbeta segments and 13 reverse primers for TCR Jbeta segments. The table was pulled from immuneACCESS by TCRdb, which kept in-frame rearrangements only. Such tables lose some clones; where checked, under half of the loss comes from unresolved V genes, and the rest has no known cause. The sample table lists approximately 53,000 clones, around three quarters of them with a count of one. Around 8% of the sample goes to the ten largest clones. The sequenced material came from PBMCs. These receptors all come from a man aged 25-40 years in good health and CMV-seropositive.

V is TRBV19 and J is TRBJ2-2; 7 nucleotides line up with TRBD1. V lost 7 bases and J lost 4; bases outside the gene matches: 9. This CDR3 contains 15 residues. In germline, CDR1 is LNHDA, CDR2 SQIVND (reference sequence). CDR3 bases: TGTGCCAGTACCATTGAGACAGGGCCCACCGGGGAGCTGTTTTTT. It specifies CASTIETGPTGELFF.

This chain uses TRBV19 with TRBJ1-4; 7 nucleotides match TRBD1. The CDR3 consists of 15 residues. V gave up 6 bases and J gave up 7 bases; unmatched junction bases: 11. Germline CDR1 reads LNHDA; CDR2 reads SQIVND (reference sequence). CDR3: CASSSETGIGEKLFF. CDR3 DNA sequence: TGTGCCAGTAGCTCCGAGACAGGGATCGGTGAAAAACTGTTTTTT.

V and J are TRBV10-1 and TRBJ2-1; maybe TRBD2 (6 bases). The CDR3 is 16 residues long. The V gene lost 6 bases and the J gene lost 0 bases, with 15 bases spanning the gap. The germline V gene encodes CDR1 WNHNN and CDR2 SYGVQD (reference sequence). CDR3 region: CASSGGAQRSYNEQFF. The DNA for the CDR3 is TGCGCCAGCAGCGGCGGGGCGCAACGCTCCTACAATGAGCAGTTCTTC.

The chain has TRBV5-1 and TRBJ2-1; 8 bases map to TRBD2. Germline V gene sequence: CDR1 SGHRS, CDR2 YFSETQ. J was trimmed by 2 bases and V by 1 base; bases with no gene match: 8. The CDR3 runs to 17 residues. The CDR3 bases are TGCGCCAGCAGCTTGCTGGACCCCGGGGGGGCCTACAATGAGCAGTTCTTC. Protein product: CASSLLDPGGAYNEQFF.

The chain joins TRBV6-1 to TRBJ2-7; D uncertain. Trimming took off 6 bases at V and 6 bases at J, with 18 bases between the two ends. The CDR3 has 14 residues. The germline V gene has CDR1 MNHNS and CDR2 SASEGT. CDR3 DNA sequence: TGTGCCAGCAGCCTACCACGTGCCGTCGGCGAGCAGTACTTC. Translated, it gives CASSLPRAVGEQYF.

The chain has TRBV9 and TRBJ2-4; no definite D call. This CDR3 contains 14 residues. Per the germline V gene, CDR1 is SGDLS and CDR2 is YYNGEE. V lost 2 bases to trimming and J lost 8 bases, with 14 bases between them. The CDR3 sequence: CASSVGPSEDIQYF. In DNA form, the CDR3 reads TGTGCCAGCAGCGTCGGTCCGTCTGAGGACATTCAGTACTTC. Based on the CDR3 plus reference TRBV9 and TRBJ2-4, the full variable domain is DSGVTQTPKHLITATGQRVTLRCSPRSGDLSVYWYQQSLDQGLQFLIQYYNGEERAKGNILERFSAQQFPDLHSELNLSSLELGDSALYFCASSVGPSEDIQYFGAGTRLSVL.

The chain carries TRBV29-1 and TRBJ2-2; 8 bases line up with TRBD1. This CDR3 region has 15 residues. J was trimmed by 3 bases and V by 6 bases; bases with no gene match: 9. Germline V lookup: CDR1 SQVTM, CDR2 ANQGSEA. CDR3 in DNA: TGCAGCGTGATGGCCGGACAGGGCGACACCGGGGAGCTGTTTTTT. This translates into CSVMAGQGDTGELFF.

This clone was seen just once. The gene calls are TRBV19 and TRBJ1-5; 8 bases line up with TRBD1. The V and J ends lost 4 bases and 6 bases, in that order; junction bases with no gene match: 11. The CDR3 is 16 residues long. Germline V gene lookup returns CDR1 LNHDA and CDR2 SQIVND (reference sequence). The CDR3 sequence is CASSRGTGQYFQPQHF. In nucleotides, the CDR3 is TGTGCCAGTAGTAGGGGGACAGGTCAGTATTTTCAGCCCCAGCATTTT.

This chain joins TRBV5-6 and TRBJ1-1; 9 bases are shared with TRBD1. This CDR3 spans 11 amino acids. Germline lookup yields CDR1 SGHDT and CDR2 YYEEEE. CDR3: CSGEGQGKAFF. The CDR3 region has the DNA TGTTCCGGGGAGGGACAGGGTAAAGCTTTCTTT.

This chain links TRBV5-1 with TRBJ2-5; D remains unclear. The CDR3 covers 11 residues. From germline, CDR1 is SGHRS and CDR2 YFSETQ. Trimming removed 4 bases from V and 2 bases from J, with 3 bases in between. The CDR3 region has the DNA TGCGCCAGCAGCCTACAAGAGACCCAGTACTTC. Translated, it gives CASSLQETQYF. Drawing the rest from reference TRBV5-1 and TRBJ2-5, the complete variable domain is KAGVTQTPRYLIKTRGQQVTLSCSPISGHRSVSWYQQTPGQGLQFLFEYFSETQRNKGNFPGRFSGRQFSNSRSEMNVSTLELGDSALYLCASSLQETQYFGPGTRLLVL.

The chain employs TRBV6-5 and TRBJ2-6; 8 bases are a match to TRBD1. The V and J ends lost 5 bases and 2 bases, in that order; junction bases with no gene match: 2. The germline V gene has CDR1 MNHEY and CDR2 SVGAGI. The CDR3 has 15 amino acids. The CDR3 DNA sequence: TGTGCCAGCAGTAACAGGGGGGCTGGGGCCAACGTCCTGACTTTC. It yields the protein CASSNRGAGANVLTF.

The CDR3 protein is CASSLRTGGYEQYF. DNA for the CDR3: TGCGCCAGCAGCTTAAGGACAGGGGGCTACGAGCAGTACTTC. This rearrangement joins TRBV5-1 to TRBJ2-7, with 10 positions matching TRBD1. Losses at the gene ends were 2 bases for V and 3 bases for J; bases not matched to a gene: 2. Germline assignment: CDR1 SGHRS and CDR2 YFSETQ. The CDR3 spans 14 residues.

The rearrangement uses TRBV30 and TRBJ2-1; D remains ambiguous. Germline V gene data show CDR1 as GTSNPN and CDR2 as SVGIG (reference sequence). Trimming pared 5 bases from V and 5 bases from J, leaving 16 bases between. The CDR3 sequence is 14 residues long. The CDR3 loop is CAWDSPSFNNEQFF. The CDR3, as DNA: TGTGCCTGGGATAGTCCGAGTTTTAACAATGAGCAGTTCTTC.

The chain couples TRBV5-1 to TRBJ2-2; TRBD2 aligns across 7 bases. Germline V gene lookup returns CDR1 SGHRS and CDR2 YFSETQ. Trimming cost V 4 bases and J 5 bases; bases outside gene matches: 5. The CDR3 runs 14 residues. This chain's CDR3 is CASSHGEGTGELFF. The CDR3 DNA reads TGCGCCAGCAGCCACGGGGAGGGAACCGGGGAGCTGTTTTTT.

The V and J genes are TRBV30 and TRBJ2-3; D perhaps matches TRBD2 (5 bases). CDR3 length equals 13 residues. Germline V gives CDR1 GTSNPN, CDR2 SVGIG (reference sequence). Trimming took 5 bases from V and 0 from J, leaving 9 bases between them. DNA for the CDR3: TGTGCCTGGGCGGGCATTAGCACAGATACGCAGTATTTT. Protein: CAWAGISTDTQYF.

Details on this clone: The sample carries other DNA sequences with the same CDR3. CDR3 DNA sequence: TGCGCCAGCAGCTTGGACAGCTCCTATAATTCACCCCTCCACTTT. Residues: CASSLDSSYNSPLHF. This sequence joins TRBV5-1 and TRBJ1-6; D remains ambiguous. CDR1 and CDR2 from the germline V gene are SGHRS and YFSETQ. Trimming shortened V by 0 bases and J by 0 bases, and 4 bases separated the two germline ends. The CDR3 totals 15 residues.

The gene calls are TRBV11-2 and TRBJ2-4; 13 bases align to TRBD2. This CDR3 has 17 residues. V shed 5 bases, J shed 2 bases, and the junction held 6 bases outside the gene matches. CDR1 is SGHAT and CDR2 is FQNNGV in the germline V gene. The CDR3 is CASSLGTSGASKNIQYF. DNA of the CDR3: TGTGCCAGCAGCCTAGGGACTAGCGGGGCCTCCAAAAACATTCAGTACTTC.